The next 7 T cell receptor beta chains were all read from a single sample in a study of identical twins. TCRdb recomputed calls from the 5' RACE reads with MiXCR, one row per CDR3 protein. The table includes around 490,000 distinct CDR3 sequences, 14% detected once. Separately, the same data were catalogued under a study of yellow fever vaccine responses in identical twins.

The sequencing sample was made of CD4+ T cells sorted from blood. The receptor source for this set is a young woman in good health.

As DNA, the CDR3 is TGTGCCAGCAGCTTGTTAGGAATGACCCAGTACTTC. This sequence encodes CASSLLGMTQYF. This chain links TRBV5-5 with TRBJ2-5; D gene uncertain. V lost 1 base to trimming and J lost 7 bases, with 8 bases between them. The CDR3 sequence is 12 residues long. Germline V gene data show CDR1 as SGHKS and CDR2 as YYEKEE (reference sequence).

The chain recombines TRBV20-1 with TRBJ1-2, with D perhaps matching TRBD1 (5 bases). The germline CDR1 and CDR2 sequences are DFQATT and SNEGSKA (reference sequence). Trimming removed 4 bases from V and 8 bases from J, with 17 bases in between. The CDR3 is 13 residues long. The chain's CDR3 is CSAIYRGRGGYTF. The CDR3 DNA is TGCAGTGCTATTTATCGGGGAAGGGGAGGCTACACCTTC.

The CDR3 DNA sequence: TGTGCCAGCTCACCGGGACAGGGCATTCACACTGAAGCTTTCTTT. This codes for CASSPGQGIHTEAFF. V is TRBV18 and J is TRBJ1-1, with 9 bases aligning to TRBD1. Losses at the gene ends were 3 bases for V and 3 bases for J; bases not matched to a gene: 5. The CDR3 runs 15 residues. Per germline, CDR1 KGHSH and CDR2 LQKENI.

The chain couples TRBV15 to TRBJ2-5, with TRBD2 matching 13 bases. CDR1 is LNHNV and CDR2 is YYDKDF in the germline V gene (reference sequence). V was pared by 3 bases and J by 7 bases, with 11 bases of the junction left unmatched. The CDR3 runs to 17 residues. CDR3 region: CATSRPGLAGDRGTQYF. The CDR3, as DNA: TGTGCCACCAGCAGGCCCGGACTAGCGGGAGATCGGGGGACCCAGTACTTC.

The chain joins TRBV7-2 to TRBJ2-3; D is ambiguous. Trimming shortened V by 0 bases and J by 6 bases, and 10 bases separated the two germline ends. The CDR3 is made up of 14 amino acids. Germline V lookup: CDR1 SGHTA, CDR2 FQGNSA. The CDR3 spells CASSLAPLMDTQYF. DNA for the CDR3: TGTGCCAGCAGCTTAGCCCCTCTTATGGATACGCAGTATTTT.

This clonotype was counted between two and nine times. This chain connects TRBV5-1 to TRBJ2-1, with D perhaps TRBD2 (6 bases). CDR1 is SGHRS and CDR2 is YFSETQ in the germline V gene. Trimming removed 1 base from V and 6 bases from J, with 17 bases in between. This CDR3 is built from 16 residues. CDR3 in DNA: TGCGCCAGCAGCTTGTCGGGGCTAGCGTCCGTCAATGAGCAGTTCTTC. Its translation is CASSLSGLASVNEQFF.

This clonotype occurred a few times. The chain has TRBV5-4 and TRBJ2-3; D gene ambiguous. Deletions cut 3 bases from V and 0 bases from J, with 8 bases between. This CDR3 contains 14 residues. Per germline, CDR1 SGHNT and CDR2 YYREEE (reference sequence). CDR3 DNA: TGTGCCAGCAGCTCCCCGGCAAGCACAGATACGCAGTATTTT. Encoded protein: CASSSPASTDTQYF.